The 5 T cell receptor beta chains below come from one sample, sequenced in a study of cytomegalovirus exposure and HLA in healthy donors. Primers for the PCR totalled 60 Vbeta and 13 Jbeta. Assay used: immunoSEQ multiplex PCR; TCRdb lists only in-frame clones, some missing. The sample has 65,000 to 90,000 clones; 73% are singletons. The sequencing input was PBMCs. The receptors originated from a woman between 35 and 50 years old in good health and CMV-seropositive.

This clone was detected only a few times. The CDR3 nucleotides read TGTGCCAGCAGTGAAAATTGGGGGAGGCAAGAGACCCAGTACTTC. This translates into CASSENWGRQETQYF. V gene TRBV6-1 combines with J gene TRBJ2-5; TRBD2 is a possible D gene (6 bases). Trimming took off 2 bases at V and 2 bases at J, with 12 bases between the two ends. The CDR3 length is 15 residues. Germline V CDR1 and CDR2: MNHNS, SASEGT.

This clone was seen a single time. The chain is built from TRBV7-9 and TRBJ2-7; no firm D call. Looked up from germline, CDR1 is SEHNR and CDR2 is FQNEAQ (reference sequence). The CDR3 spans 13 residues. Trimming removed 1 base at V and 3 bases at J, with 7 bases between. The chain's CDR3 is CASSLVTGYEQYF. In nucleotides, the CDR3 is TGTGCCAGCAGCTTAGTTACTGGCTACGAGCAGTACTTC.

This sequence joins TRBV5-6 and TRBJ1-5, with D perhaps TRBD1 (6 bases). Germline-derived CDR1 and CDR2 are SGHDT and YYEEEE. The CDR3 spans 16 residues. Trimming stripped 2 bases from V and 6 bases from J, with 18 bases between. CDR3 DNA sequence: TGTGCCAGCAGCTTACTACAGGGTTATCGGGCTCAGCCCCAGCATTTT. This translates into CASSLLQGYRAQPQHF.

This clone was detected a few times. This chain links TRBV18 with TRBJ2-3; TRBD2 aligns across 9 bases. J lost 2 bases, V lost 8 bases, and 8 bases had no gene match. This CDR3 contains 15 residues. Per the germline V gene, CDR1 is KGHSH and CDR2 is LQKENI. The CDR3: CASRETSGATDTQYF. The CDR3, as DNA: TGTGCCAGCCGAGAGACTAGCGGAGCCACAGATACGCAGTATTTT.

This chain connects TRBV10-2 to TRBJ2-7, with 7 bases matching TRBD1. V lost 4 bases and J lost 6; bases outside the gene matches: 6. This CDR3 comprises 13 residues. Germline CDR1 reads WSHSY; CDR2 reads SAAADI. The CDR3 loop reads CASSASRQGEQYF. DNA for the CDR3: TGCGCCAGCAGTGCCTCGCGACAGGGCGAGCAGTACTTC.